This section outlines one TCR beta chain sequence together with its context. No antigen is known for it. Per-nucleotide qualities are absent, and no much larger clonotype sits a single base away. The trial excluded patients who had a history of autoimmune disease or were on systemic immunosuppression. Peripheral blood for TCR sequencing was drawn from every dose cohort at baseline, at cycle 4 day 1 and at cycle 7 day 1. The samples were drawn from a first-in-human, open-label, multicenter phase I dose-escalation trial of ivuxolimab. Adults with locally advanced or metastatic head and neck squamous cell, hepatocellular, melanoma or renal cell carcinoma were enrolled in the trial. Before TCR sequencing, CD4+ T cells and CD8+ T cells from peripheral blood were sorted into separate populations. For sequencing of the TCRbeta CDR3 region, genomic DNA was extracted from the sorted cells. The immunoSEQ Assay was used to sequence the TCRbeta CDR3 regions. TCRdb stores this immuneACCESS table with in-frame sequences only. Part of the clones is absent; in the studies checked, under half of the shortfall reflects unresolved V genes, and no reason is known for the rest. Present in this sample are about 48,000 clones, roughly 84% of which were seen just once. About 1.1% of the sample rests with the top ten.

This sample was included in a study of OX40 agonist ivuxolimab in advanced cancers. In terms of the full investigation: Ivuxolimab was an agonistic, fully human IgG2 monoclonal antibody directed against OX40 (CD134), a costimulatory receptor. Intravenous ivuxolimab was administered to patients every 2 weeks at six dose levels: 0.01, 0.1, 0.3, 1.5, 3 and 10 mg/kg. Among the approximately 54 dose-escalation patients, around 19 had hepatocellular carcinoma, around 15 melanoma, 9 renal cell carcinoma and 9 head and neck cancer. In the dose-escalation cohort, more than 75% of patients were male, and the mean age was approximately 55 years, with a range of about 20 to 90. Prior anti-PD-1, anti-PD-L1 or anti-CTLA-4 therapy was permitted, and 40% of dose-escalation patients had received checkpoint inhibitors. Partial responses occurred in three dose-escalation patients, of whom one had hepatocellular carcinoma and two had cutaneous melanoma. The purpose of peripheral TCRbeta sequencing was to test whether ivuxolimab changed TCR sequence diversity and led to clonal T-cell expansion. The monotherapy dose-escalation portion (N of about 47 patients) of the phase I ivuxolimab trial is reported in the paper.

What the authors observed across the whole study: On average, CD8+ T cells showed more expanded clones than CD4+ T cells after ivuxolimab. In partial responders in the 0.1-3.0 mg/kg groups, normalized peripheral clonal expansion was found to be among the lowest, especially among CD8+ T cells. At doses of 0.1 to 3.0 mg/kg, clonal expansion of both CD4+ and CD8+ blood T cells was observed from baseline to week 6. The antigen specificity of the clonally expanded peripheral T cells was not determined. Low levels of normalized T-cell clonal expansion were also seen in some patients who did not respond.

Measured from the cysteine to the phenylalanine, the CDR3 is 17 residues long. Of the read, only the CDR3 DNA is kept; its 51 bases are in frame from base 1. This receptor was taken from an adult with an advanced solid tumor such as melanoma, head and neck, liver or kidney cancer. In this chain, TRBV21-1 is recombined with TRBJ2-1; the tabulated D call, TRBD1, remains unverified against the DNA. TRBV21-1 constitutes a pseudogene. The source was CD4+ or CD8+ T cells sorted from blood, collected in a trial of the OX40 agonist ivuxolimab. The bases read TGTGCCAGCAGCAAAAGTTCGCGGCCAGGGTATTACAATGAGCAGTTCTTC. It specifies CASSKSSRPGYYNEQFF.